These 17 T cell receptor beta chains originate from one sample sequenced in a study of T cell repertoires in ileal Crohn's disease (dated by TCRdb to between 2018 and 2020). The time point label of this sample denotes: inflamed ileum from the surgical specimen. The library was made by the immunoSEQ multiplex PCR assay. Here the immuneACCESS table is served through TCRdb, limited to in-frame sequences with V and J called. Missing clones are a known gap in these copies; in checked studies unresolved V genes cover under half, and the rest lacks a known reason. Recorded for this sample are around 7,000 clones; around four fifths of them occurred a single time. 10% of the sample goes to the ten largest clones. The source material was ileal tissue. These receptors all stem from an adult with Crohn's disease.

J is TRBJ2-3 and V is TRBV4-2; 9 bases line up with TRBD2. The CDR3 has 17 amino acids. The V gene's germline CDR1 is LGHNA and CDR2 YNFKEQ. Trimming at V came to 4 bases and at J to 5 bases, leaving 13 bases not matched to a gene. Written as DNA, the CDR3 is TGTGCCAGCAGCCCGGGGGTAGCGGGGGTAGTGGAAGATACGCAGTATTTT. This codes for CASSPGVAGVVEDTQYF.

This clone appeared a single time. CDR3 nucleotide sequence: TGTGCCAGCAGCCGGATCGGACAGGGCACCTATGGCTACACCTTC. It is translated as CASSRIGQGTYGYTF. The chain employs TRBV7-2 and TRBJ1-2, with 8 nucleotides matching TRBD1. The CDR3 has 15 residues. The V gene end was trimmed by 5 bases and the J gene end by 4 bases; junction bases not matched to a gene: 9. Looked up from germline, CDR1 is SGHTA and CDR2 is FQGNSA.

The genes are TRBV5-6 and TRBJ1-1; 8 nucleotides match TRBD1. V was clipped by 2 bases and J by 1 base; unmatched bases: 4. Germline CDR1 is SGHDT and CDR2 is YYEEEE. The CDR3 consists of 15 residues. In DNA form, the CDR3 reads TGTGCCAGCAGCTTACAGGGGGGGTGGAACACTGAAGCTTTCTTT. Its translation is CASSLQGGWNTEAFF.

This clone was seen just once. J is TRBJ2-2 and V is TRBV4-1, with D unclear. The germline V and J ends were trimmed by 9 bases and 8 bases, with 10 bases remaining between them. The CDR3 is 11 residues long. CDR1 and CDR2 from the germline V gene are MGHRA and YSYEKL. CDR3: CASRMGGELFF. The CDR3 DNA reads as TGCGCCAGTAGGATGGGGGGGGAGCTGTTTTTT.

In nucleotides, the CDR3 is TGTGCCAGCAGCTTAGCGCGGGGGGTTCTTCCAGTCACTGAAGCTTTCTTT. Amino acids: CASSLARGVLPVTEAFF. The chain is built from TRBV11-3 and TRBJ1-1; possible D gene TRBD1, 5 bases. CDR1 and CDR2 from the germline V gene are SGHNT and YENEEA. CDR3 length equals 17 residues. Deletions cut 1 base from V and 4 bases from J, with 19 bases between.

This chain uses TRBV11-2 with TRBJ1-5; unclear D gene. Germline CDR1 and CDR2: SGHAT and FQNNGV. The length of the CDR3 is 13 residues. Trimming took 1 base from V and 0 from J, leaving 1 base between them. DNA for the CDR3: TGTGCCAGCAGCTTAGGTAGCAATCAGCCCCAGCATTTT. Translating it yields CASSLGSNQPQHF.

This clone was picked up one time. The V and J genes are TRBV9 and TRBJ2-7, with a possible D match to TRBD2 (7 bases). CDR1 SGDLS and CDR2 YYNGEE come from the germline V gene. Trimming removed 0 bases at V and 6 bases at J, with 19 bases between. This CDR3 contains 16 residues. CDR3 nucleotide sequence: TGTGCCAGCAGCGTAGTTGGGGGGGCGATGTTCTCCGAGCAGTACTTC. This gives the protein CASSVVGGAMFSEQYF.

The chain links TRBV5-6 to TRBJ1-1; a possible D gene is TRBD1 (6 bases). Looked up from germline, CDR1 is SGHDT and CDR2 is YYEEEE. This CDR3 has 13 amino acids. Between the trimmed V and J ends, which lost 2 bases and 7 bases, there was a span of 12 bases. CDR3 sequence (DNA): TGTGCCAGCAGCTTCGCAGGGGACGGTGAAGCTTTCTTT. This codes for CASSFAGDGEAFF.

The chain uses TRBV9 and TRBJ2-3; 11 bases map to TRBD2. V shed 3 bases and J 0 bases; nucleotides not matched to a gene: 3. CDR3 length equals 16 residues. Germline V CDR1 and CDR2: SGDLS, YYNGEE. The CDR3 sequence is CASSGRLAGSTDTQYF. The CDR3 nucleotides are TGTGCCAGCAGCGGACGACTAGCGGGGAGCACAGATACGCAGTATTTT.

The rearrangement uses TRBV5-1 and TRBJ1-2; D remains unclear. There are 13 residues in the CDR3. CDR1 is SGHRS, CDR2 YFSETQ, per germline. V gave up 4 bases and J gave up 4 bases, with 11 bases separating them. CDR3 region: CASSLGQSYGYTF. The DNA for the CDR3 is TGCGCCAGCAGCCTAGGGCAAAGCTATGGCTACACCTTC.

The V call is TRBV9, the J call TRBJ1-1; no clear D. The V gene lost 5 bases and the J gene lost 0 bases, with 8 bases spanning the gap. The CDR3 loop spans 13 amino acids. CDR1 and CDR2 from the germline V gene are SGDLS and YYNGEE. CDR3 amino acids: CASSVKMNTEAFF. The CDR3 region has the DNA TGTGCCAGCAGTGTGAAGATGAACACTGAAGCTTTCTTT.

V gene TRBV7-2 combines with J gene TRBJ1-5, with D unclear. CDR3 length: 14 amino acids. Per germline, CDR1 SGHTA and CDR2 FQGNSA. V lost 5 bases, J lost 9 bases, and 17 bases lay in between. In nucleotides, the CDR3 is TGTGCCAGCAGCATGACGGGAACTTCTAGGCCCCAGCATTTT. Translated: CASSMTGTSRPQHF.

The CDR3 nucleotides read TGTGCCAGCAGTTTGGGAGGTCGGATGGCTGAAGCTTTCTTT. Translation gives CASSLGGRMAEAFF. The rearrangement uses TRBV27 and TRBJ1-1; D call uncertain. V was trimmed by 3 bases and J by 6 bases, leaving 14 bases between them. In germline, CDR1 is MNHEY, CDR2 SMNVEV (reference sequence). This CDR3 region has 14 residues.

The chain recombines TRBV6-4 with TRBJ2-2, with no clear D. Looked up from germline, CDR1 is MRHNA and CDR2 is SNTAGT. CDR3 size: 14 residues. V lost 4 bases and J lost 7, with 13 bases in between. The CDR3 DNA reads as TGTGCCAGCAGTGTCTCAGATGAATTCGGGGAGCTGTTTTTT. Its translation is CASSVSDEFGELFF.

DNA for the CDR3: TGTGCCAGCGAGACCGGGCAAGTCTACAATGAGCAGTTCTTC. This encodes CASETGQVYNEQFF. This chain uses TRBV11-2 with TRBJ2-1; no definite D call. Deletions cut 8 bases from V and 3 bases from J, with 14 bases between. The CDR3 loop spans 14 amino acids. Germline CDR1 SGHAT, CDR2 FQNNGV.

The J gene is TRBJ2-1, the V gene TRBV4-2; the D gene is possibly TRBD1 (6 bases). Trimming took off 2 bases at V and 9 bases at J, with 14 bases between the two ends. This CDR3 has 14 residues. Germline V gene sequence: CDR1 LGHNA, CDR2 YNFKEQ. This CDR3 reads CASSQSGALGEQFF. The CDR3 nucleotides read TGTGCCAGCAGCCAATCAGGGGCGTTGGGTGAGCAGTTCTTC.

The chain recombines TRBV10-2 with TRBJ2-5; D possibly matches TRBD1 or TRBD2 (6 bases each). Trimming left V 4 bases short and J 4 bases short, with 19 bases between. The CDR3 length is 16 residues. CDR1 WSHSY and CDR2 SAAADI come from the germline V gene. Written as DNA, the CDR3 is TGCGCCAGCAGTGGGGGACTTCAGGGGCGTCGAGAGACCCAGTACTTC. Protein sequence: CASSGGLQGRRETQYF.